These 17 T cell receptor beta chains were sequenced from one sample in a study of T cell responses to AZD1222 COVID-19 vaccine. The data were produced by immunoSEQ multiplex PCR, yet TCRdb's version contains in-frame clones alone and is incomplete. The profile covers 150,000 or so clones, with 80% to 95% appearing a single time and about 3.7% taken by the ten largest. The sequencing used peripheral blood, collected 28 days after the second AZD1222 dose. These receptors all stem from an adult who received the AZD1222 COVID-19 vaccine.

This chain uses TRBV3-1 (or the pseudogene TRBV3-2) with TRBJ1-2; D remains ambiguous. CDR1 is LGHDT and CDR2 is YNNKEL in the germline V gene (reference sequence). This CDR3 spans 16 amino acids. V was shortened by 0 bases and J by 2 bases, with 13 bases between the two germline ends. CDR3 bases: TGTGCCAGCAGCCAAGATATTACCAGAACCAACTATGGCTACACCTTC. Translated: CASSQDITRTNYGYTF.

The genes are TRBV23-1 and TRBJ2-7, with 14 bases matching TRBD2. TRBV23-1 is treated as an ORF (open reading frame) with a function not yet certain. J gave up 1 base and V 4 bases, and 3 bases lay outside the gene matches. The CDR3 spans 16 residues. The CDR3, as DNA: TGCGCCAGCAGTCCCCGACTAGCGGGAGGGTCCTACGAGCAGTACTTC. This translates into CASSPRLAGGSYEQYF.

The gene calls are TRBV10-3 and TRBJ1-5; D is unclear. The CDR3 spans 13 residues. The V end lost 6 bases, the J end lost 5 bases, and 11 bases lay between the germline ends. Germline CDR1 and CDR2: ENHRY and SYGVKD. The CDR3 coding sequence is TGTGCCATCAGGAGCCAGGTTGATCAGCCCCAGCATTTT. Translating gives CAIRSQVDQPQHF.

The genes are TRBV4-3 and TRBJ1-2; D gene ambiguous. CDR1 is LGHNA, CDR2 YSLEER, per germline. CDR3 length: 15 amino acids. Trimming cost V 0 bases and J 4 bases, with 12 bases left between them. Here the CDR3 DNA reads TGCGCCAGCAGCCAAGATATGGGCAGGCCCTATGGCTACACCTTC. Encoded protein: CASSQDMGRPYGYTF.

The V call is TRBV28, the J call TRBJ1-2; D gene unclear. CDR1 is MDHEN and CDR2 is SYDVKM in the germline V gene. V shed 5 bases and J shed 4 bases, with 14 bases lying between them. The CDR3 covers 14 residues. CDR3 in DNA: TGTGCCAGCAGTACTCAAAGGGATGGCTATGGCTACACCTTC. Protein product: CASSTQRDGYGYTF.

The chain has TRBV5-6 and TRBJ2-7; perhaps TRBD2 as D (7 bases). The CDR3 covers 16 residues. V shed 4 bases and J shed 4 bases, with 21 bases lying between them. The germline CDR1 and CDR2 sequences are SGHDT and YYEEEE. The DNA for the CDR3 is TGTGCCAGCAGCCAATTGCCGGGGGGCGAATGGTACGAGCAGTACTTC. As protein: CASSQLPGGEWYEQYF. Full variable domain (missing parts from reference TRBV5-6 and TRBJ2-7): DAGVTQSPTHLIKTRGQQVTLRCSPKSGHDTVSWYQQALGQGPQFIFQYYEEEERQRGNFPDRFSGHQFPNYSSELNVNALLLGDSALYLCASSQLPGGEWYEQYFGPGTRLTVT.

This clone occurred a few times. The J gene is TRBJ1-1, the V gene TRBV7-2; tentative D call: TRBD1 (6 bases). The V and J ends lost 3 bases and 0 bases respectively, with 8 bases between them. Germline CDR1 is SGHTA and CDR2 is FQGNSA. The CDR3 consists of 14 residues. CDR3 DNA: TGTGCCAGCAGCTTTGCAGGGGTGAACACTGAAGCTTTCTTT. Protein sequence: CASSFAGVNTEAFF.

This rearrangement joins TRBV5-1 to TRBJ2-7; TRBD1 agrees at 8 bases. Germline V CDR1 and CDR2: SGHRS, YFSETQ. The CDR3 sequence is 16 residues long. V lost 5 bases to trimming and J lost 2 bases; unmatched junction nucleotides: 12. The CDR3 DNA is TGCGCCAGCAGACTCCGGACGGGACAGGAGACCTACGAGCAGTACTTC. It codes for CASRLRTGQETYEQYF.

The rearrangement joins TRBV15 to TRBJ1-4, with no clear D. The CDR3 extends over 14 amino acids. V lost 1 base, J lost 6 bases, and 9 bases lay in between. Germline V gene lookup returns CDR1 LNHNV and CDR2 YYDKDF (reference sequence). The CDR3 loop is CATSRGYQHEKLFF. The CDR3 DNA reads as TGTGCCACCAGCAGAGGTTACCAGCATGAAAAACTGTTTTTT.

The rearrangement joins TRBV3-1 (or the pseudogene TRBV3-2) to TRBJ2-1; D is perhaps TRBD2 (6 bases). The CDR3 covers 15 residues. Germline loops: CDR1 LGHDT, CDR2 YNNKEL (reference sequence). Trimming pared 0 bases from V and 1 base from J, leaving 7 bases between. DNA of the CDR3: TGTGCCAGCAGCCAAGACGGGACTTCCTACAATGAGCAGTTCTTC. Its protein product is CASSQDGTSYNEQFF.

The chain couples TRBV7-9 to TRBJ2-7, with D possibly TRBD1 on 6 matching bases. The germline V gene has CDR1 SEHNR and CDR2 FQNEAQ (reference sequence). The CDR3 extends over 14 amino acids. V shed 5 bases and J shed 0 bases, with 11 bases lying between them. CDR3 region: CASSKGQSSYEQYF. DNA for the CDR3: TGTGCCAGCAGCAAAGGACAGAGCTCCTACGAGCAGTACTTC.

The gene calls are TRBV29-1 and TRBJ1-1, with 11 bases matching TRBD1. CDR1 and CDR2 from the germline V gene are SQVTM and ANQGSEA. After removal of 4 bases from V and 5 bases from J, the junction contained 6 bases not matched to a gene. The CDR3 consists of 14 residues. CDR3 sequence: CSVGRTGGLTEAFF. Written as DNA, the CDR3 is TGCAGCGTTGGGAGGACAGGGGGCTTGACTGAAGCTTTCTTT.

This clone was counted a single time. The chain combines TRBV7-2 with TRBJ1-5; D is unclear. Per the germline V gene, CDR1 is SGHTA and CDR2 is FQGNSA. The CDR3 is made up of 14 amino acids. The V gene lost 1 base and the J gene lost 4 bases, with 8 bases spanning the gap. The CDR3 bases are TGTGCCAGCAGCTTAGGTTTTGGGAATCAGCCCCAGCATTTT. This gives the protein CASSLGFGNQPQHF.

The rearrangement links TRBV12-3 or TRBV12-4 to TRBJ1-1; D is perhaps TRBD1 (5 bases). There are 13 residues in the CDR3. V dropped 8 bases and J dropped 5 bases, with 15 bases sitting between them. The CDR3 sequence is CASYPRGGTEAFF. The CDR3 DNA reads as TGTGCCAGCTACCCGCGGGGGGGTACTGAAGCTTTCTTT.

This chain uses TRBV29-1 with TRBJ2-1; 13 bases agree with TRBD2. Germline CDR1 reads SQVTM; CDR2 reads ANQGSEA. The V segment lost 6 bases and the J segment 5 bases; nucleotides outside the gene matches: 10. The CDR3 spans 16 residues. For the CDR3, the DNA is TGCAGCGTGACCCGGACTAGCGGGAGCCAAGACAATGAGCAGTTCTTC. Amino acids: CSVTRTSGSQDNEQFF.

V gene TRBV6-5 combines with J gene TRBJ2-2; 8 bases agree with TRBD2. This CDR3 comprises 16 residues. The V and J ends lost 2 bases and 2 bases, in that order; junction bases with no gene match: 4. Looked up from germline, CDR1 is MNHEY and CDR2 is SVGAGI. CDR3 in amino acids: CASSYRLAGNTGELFF. CDR3 bases: TGTGCCAGCAGTTACAGGCTAGCGGGTAACACCGGGGAGCTGTTTTTT.

V usage is TRBV6-5 and J usage is TRBJ2-2; D is tentatively TRBD1 or TRBD2 (6 bases each). CDR3 length equals 15 residues. Germline V lookup: CDR1 MNHEY, CDR2 SVGAGI. The ends were cut back, 6 bases at V and 4 bases at J, with 15 bases in the middle. CDR3 residues: CASSPGDTRTGELFF. The CDR3 nucleotides are TGTGCCAGCAGCCCGGGGGACACCCGCACCGGGGAGCTGTTTTTT.